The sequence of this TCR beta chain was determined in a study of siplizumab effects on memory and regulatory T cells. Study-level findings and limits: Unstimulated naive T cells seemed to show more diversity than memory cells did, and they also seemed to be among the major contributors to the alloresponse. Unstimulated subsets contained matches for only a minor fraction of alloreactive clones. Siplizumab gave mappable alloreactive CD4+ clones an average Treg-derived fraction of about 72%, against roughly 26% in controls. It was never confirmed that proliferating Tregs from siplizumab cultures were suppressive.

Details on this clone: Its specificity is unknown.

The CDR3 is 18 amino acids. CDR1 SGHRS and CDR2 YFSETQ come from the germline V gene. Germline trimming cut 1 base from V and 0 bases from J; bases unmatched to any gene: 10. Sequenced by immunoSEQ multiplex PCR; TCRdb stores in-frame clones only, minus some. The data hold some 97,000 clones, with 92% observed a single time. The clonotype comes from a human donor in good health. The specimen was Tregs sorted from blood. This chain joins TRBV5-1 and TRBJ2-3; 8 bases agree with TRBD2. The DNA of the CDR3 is TGCGCCAGCAGCTTGACTAGCGGATTTCCTACTAGCACAGATACGCAGTATTTT. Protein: CASSLTSGFPTSTDTQYF.